This paragraph covers one TCR beta chain sequence. This sample is drawn from a study of T cell changes during pregnancy in multiple sclerosis. The repertoire was sequenced with immunoSEQ multiplex PCR; TCRdb's copy has only in-frame clones and lacks some. This sample has some 120,000 clones, with 90% to 95% found just once. The sequenced sample was peripheral blood, obtained before pregnancy. This receptor was identified in a female donor with multiple sclerosis, enrolled in a pregnancy study.

CDR3 sequence reads: CASSSLAVETQYF. DNA of the CDR3: TGCGCCAGCAGCTCACTAGCGGTGGAGACCCAGTACTTC. The chain is built from TRBV5-1 and TRBJ2-5, with TRBD2 matching over 8 bases. Germline loops: CDR1 SGHRS, CDR2 YFSETQ. Germline trimming cut 3 bases from V and 5 bases from J; bases unmatched to any gene: 3. The CDR3 extends over 13 amino acids. Using reference TRBV5-1 and TRBJ2-5 for the parts outside the CDR3, the full variable domain is KAGVTQTPRYLIKTRGQQVTLSCSPISGHRSVSWYQQTPGQGLQFLFEYFSETQRNKGNFPGRFSGRQFSNSRSEMNVSTLELGDSALYLCASSSLAVETQYFGPGTRLLVL.